Given below is one TCR beta chain in context. The data originate from a study of OX40 agonist ivuxolimab in advanced cancers. Blood samples were obtained at baseline, cycle 4 day 1, and cycle 7 day 1. Sequencing was performed with immunoSEQ multiplex PCR; in TCRdb, only in-frame clones are kept and a portion is missing. The sample has approximately 12,000 clones; 69% are singletons. Germline loops: CDR1 KGHSY, CDR2 FQNENV. The CDR3 has 11 residues. V was trimmed by 4 bases and J by 7 bases, leaving 5 bases between them. The rearrangement uses TRBV16 and TRBJ2-1; D gene ambiguous. The sequencing used CD4+ or CD8+ T cells sorted from blood, collected in a trial of the OX40 agonist ivuxolimab. The TCR was taken from an adult with an advanced solid tumor such as melanoma, head and neck, liver or kidney cancer. CDR3 sequence reads: CASSPGNEQFF. In DNA form, the CDR3 reads TGTGCCAGCAGCCCCGGTAATGAGCAGTTCTTC.